This TCR beta chain derives from a study of cytomegalovirus exposure and HLA in healthy donors. PCR amplification relied on 60 Vbeta primers (plus 13 Jbeta primers). This table comes from immunoSEQ multiplex PCR, and its TCRdb copy is limited to in-frame clones, with some not included. Of about 92,000 clones listed, over 75% were seen once; the top ten hold under 8%. V lost 0 bases and J lost 0, with 12 bases in between. CDR1 is SGHRS, CDR2 YFSETQ, per germline. The CDR3 spans 16 residues. The specimen sequenced was PBMCs. This TCR was sampled from a man in his fifties or sixties in good health and CMV-seropositive. The chain employs TRBV5-1 and TRBJ2-5; D possibly corresponds to TRBD2 (7 bases). The CDR3 spells CASSLDGGGYQETQYF. In DNA form, the CDR3 reads TGCGCCAGCAGCTTGGATGGGGGGGGCTACCAAGAGACCCAGTACTTC. The whole variable domain, remainder taken from reference TRBV5-1 and TRBJ2-5, is KAGVTQTPRYLIKTRGQQVTLSCSPISGHRSVSWYQQTPGQGLQFLFEYFSETQRNKGNFPGRFSGRQFSNSRSEMNVSTLELGDSALYLCASSLDGGGYQETQYFGPGTRLLVL.